This entry lists 4 T cell receptor beta chains sequenced from one sample in a study of T cells in Graves' hyperthyroidism and ophthalmopathy (dated by TCRdb to the late 2010s). The library relied on multiplex PCR. TCRdb lists the instrument as Illumina HiSeq 2000. The TCR beta CDR3 regions were amplified from RNA transcripts. The TCR CDR3 was subjected to a first round of RT-PCR using the HTBI primer set and the Qiagen OneStep RT-PCR kit. TCRdb applied fastp at Q25 and MiXCR to the public reads, then kept only in-frame beta chains. Merged by CDR3 protein, the rows form single entries marked with the most common genes and DNA. For this sample there are more than 300,000 distinct CDR3 sequences; approximately 18% appear just once. Of the sample, 30% to 40% falls within the top ten clones. Specimen: blood. The receptors were sampled from a young woman with Graves' hyperthyroidism that later progressed to Graves' ophthalmopathy.

Many counts were recorded for this clonotype. CDR3 in amino acids: CASSYVARGLGSNQPQHF. DNA for the CDR3: TGTGCCAGCAGTTACGTTGCACGGGGATTGGGGAGCAATCAGCCCCAGCATTTT. The chain links TRBV6-5 to TRBJ1-5; no definite D call. This CDR3 spans 18 amino acids. Germline CDR1 MNHEY, CDR2 SVGAGI. The ends were cut back, 2 bases at V and 1 base at J, with 18 bases in the middle.

Of note for this clonotype: Just one base apart from a much larger clone, this may be a read error. CDR3 region: CSAGRQGVGNIQYF. CDR3 DNA: TGCAGCGCTGGAAGACAGGGGGTCGGAAACATTCAGTACTTC. The V and J genes are TRBV29-1 and TRBJ2-4; 9 bases match TRBD1. This CDR3 comprises 14 residues. Losses at the gene ends were 7 bases for V and 6 bases for J; bases not matched to a gene: 10. Germline V gene data show CDR1 as SQVTM and CDR2 as ANQGSEA.

Turning to this clonotype: This clone may be a read error of a much larger clone one base away. The J gene is TRBJ2-7, the V gene TRBV6-1, with D uncertain. CDR3 length equals 15 residues. Germline-derived CDR1 and CDR2 are MNHNS and SASEGT. The CDR3 protein is CVSRPIPGIGLLQYF. The DNA for the CDR3 is TGTGTCAGCAGGCCCATACCAGGAATCGGGCTCTTGCAGTACTTC.

This clonotype showed up just a few times. The V gene is TRBV4-1, the J gene TRBJ2-3, with 7 bases aligning to TRBD1. J lost 0 bases, V lost 1 base, and 1 base had no gene match. There are 15 residues in the CDR3. In germline, CDR1 is MGHRA, CDR2 YSYEKL. Here the CDR3 reads CASSQGTGSTDTQYF. CDR3 in DNA: TGCGCCAGCAGCCAAGGGACAGGTAGCACAGATACGCAGTATTTT.